What follows are 28 T cell receptor beta chains derived from one specimen sequenced in a study of PD-1 blockade in mismatch repair-deficient tumors. The data were produced by immunoSEQ multiplex PCR, yet TCRdb's version contains in-frame clones alone and is incomplete. The profile shows tens of thousands of clones, about 81% of them singletons. The sequencing here drew on PBMCs, taken before pembrolizumab treatment. These receptors all stem from an adult with mismatch repair-deficient cancer.

The V and J genes are TRBV5-4 and TRBJ2-5, with D possibly matching TRBD1 (6 bases). Trimming took 0 bases from V and 7 from J, leaving 19 bases between them. Per the germline V gene, CDR1 is SGHNT and CDR2 is YYREEE (reference sequence). There are 16 residues in the CDR3. The CDR3 DNA reads as TGTGCCAGCAGCTTGGGAGGGGGTTCGAATCACGGGACCCAGTACTTC. Protein: CASSLGGGSNHGTQYF.

The chain couples TRBV19 to TRBJ2-5; D may be TRBD1 (6 bases). Germline V gene data show CDR1 as LNHDA and CDR2 as SQIVND (reference sequence). This CDR3 has 14 residues. V lost 7 bases, J lost 3 bases, and 15 bases lay in between. For the CDR3, the DNA is TGTGCCAGTACCCCCTCGGACAGAGAAGAGACCCAGTACTTC. This gives the protein CASTPSDREETQYF.

The V and J genes are TRBV6-1 and TRBJ1-2; D is unclear. This CDR3 spans 13 amino acids. The V gene lost 4 bases and the J gene lost 0 bases, with 6 bases spanning the gap. Germline loops: CDR1 MNHNS, CDR2 SASEGT. Here the CDR3 reads CASSVSSNYGYTF. CDR3 in DNA: TGTGCCAGCAGTGTGAGCTCTAACTATGGCTACACCTTC.

J is TRBJ1-1 and V is TRBV18; D remains unclear. CDR3 length equals 14 residues. CDR1 KGHSH and CDR2 LQKENI come from the germline V gene. Deletions cut 0 bases from V and 5 bases from J, with 10 bases between. As DNA, the CDR3 is TGTGCCAGCTCACCACCGTCGGGGTGGACTGAAGCTTTCTTT. Translated, it gives CASSPPSGWTEAFF.

The chain links TRBV10-1 to TRBJ2-2, with D perhaps TRBD1 (6 bases). The CDR3 sequence is 14 residues long. The germline V gene has CDR1 WNHNN and CDR2 SYGVQD (reference sequence). Trimming shortened V by 1 base and J by 7 bases, and 10 bases separated the two germline ends. The CDR3 loop is CASSEFRGDGELFF. CDR3 coding DNA: TGCGCCAGCAGTGAGTTCAGGGGAGACGGGGAGCTGTTTTTT.

This clone was detected only once. The chain carries TRBV4-1 and TRBJ2-1; TRBD1 is a possible D gene (6 bases). CDR1 and CDR2 from the germline V gene are MGHRA and YSYEKL. V was trimmed by 4 bases and J by 6 bases, leaving 16 bases between them. The CDR3 extends over 15 amino acids. DNA of the CDR3: TGCGCCAGCAGCCGAGGGGGTCGGCAACGCAATGAGCAGTTCTTC. Translating gives CASSRGGRQRNEQFF.

CDR3 residues: CASRQGLHTEAFF. CDR3 sequence (DNA): TGTGCCAGCAGGCAGGGGTTGCACACTGAAGCTTTCTTT. This chain uses TRBV28 with TRBJ1-1; D may be TRBD1 (6 bases). This CDR3 spans 13 amino acids. Germline V lookup: CDR1 MDHEN, CDR2 SYDVKM. V shed 6 bases and J shed 3 bases, with 11 bases lying between them.

This chain links TRBV5-1 with TRBJ2-2; 13 bases map to TRBD2. Germline CDR1 reads SGHRS; CDR2 reads YFSETQ. The V gene end was trimmed by 4 bases and the J gene end by 6 bases; junction bases not matched to a gene: 6. The CDR3 contains 16 residues. The CDR3 bases are TGCGCCAGCAGCCCGGTAGGACTAGCGGGAGCCGGGGAGCTGTTTTTT. It specifies CASSPVGLAGAGELFF.

This rearrangement joins TRBV6-5 to TRBJ1-2; tentatively, D is TRBD1 (5 bases). The CDR3 is 15 residues long. The V gene lost 3 bases and the J gene lost 4 bases, with 15 bases spanning the gap. Germline CDR1 MNHEY, CDR2 SVGAGI. CDR3: CASSYSPGITYGYTF. The CDR3 DNA sequence: TGTGCCAGCAGTTATTCGCCAGGGATAACCTATGGCTACACCTTC.

The gene calls are TRBV28 and TRBJ2-7; 10 bases align to TRBD1. This CDR3 is 14 amino acids long. Germline V gene lookup returns CDR1 MDHEN and CDR2 SYDVKM. V dropped 5 bases and J dropped 7; count of bases not matched to a gene: 8. CDR3 region: CASSQPGQGREQYF. CDR3 DNA sequence: TGTGCCAGCAGTCAACCGGGACAGGGGAGGGAGCAGTACTTC.

The gene calls are TRBV5-1 and TRBJ2-1; 11 nucleotides match TRBD2. The CDR3 length is 15 residues. Germline-derived CDR1 and CDR2 are SGHRS and YFSETQ. V lost 4 bases to trimming and J lost 4 bases; unmatched junction nucleotides: 4. The CDR3 DNA is TGCGCCAGCAGCCTACTAGCGGGAGAATACAATGAGCAGTTCTTC. It yields the protein CASSLLAGEYNEQFF.

The rearrangement joins TRBV6-5 to TRBJ2-1; TRBD1 matches 9 bases. The V and J ends lost 6 bases and 1 base, in that order; junction bases with no gene match: 4. Per the germline V gene, CDR1 is MNHEY and CDR2 is SVGAGI. CDR3 length equals 15 residues. CDR3 in DNA: TGTGCCAGCAGGACACAGGGGGCGTCCTACAATGAGCAGTTCTTC. It specifies CASRTQGASYNEQFF.

V gene TRBV9 combines with J gene TRBJ2-3; 13 nucleotides line up with TRBD2. V shed 0 bases, J shed 5 bases, and the junction held 0 bases outside the gene matches. The CDR3 spans 15 residues. Germline V gene sequence: CDR1 SGDLS, CDR2 YYNGEE. CDR3: CASSVGLAGGDTQYF. In DNA, the CDR3 is TGTGCCAGCAGCGTAGGACTAGCGGGAGGAGATACGCAGTATTTT.

The chain links TRBV5-6 to TRBJ2-2; possibly TRBD1 for D (5 bases). Germline V gene sequence: CDR1 SGHDT, CDR2 YYEEEE. The V and J ends lost 0 bases and 6 bases respectively, with 9 bases between them. There are 14 residues in the CDR3. The chain's CDR3 is CASSLDPGPGELFF. The CDR3 DNA reads TGTGCCAGCAGCTTGGACCCAGGGCCCGGGGAGCTGTTTTTT.

This clone was counted between two and nine times. The chain is built from TRBV6-4 and TRBJ2-2; D is possibly TRBD1 (5 bases). There are 13 residues in the CDR3. The V and J ends lost 4 bases and 2 bases respectively, with 5 bases between them. Germline CDR1 MRHNA, CDR2 SNTAGT. CDR3 in amino acids: CASSGTNTGELFF. DNA of the CDR3: TGTGCCAGCAGTGGGACAAACACCGGGGAGCTGTTTTTT.

The rearrangement links TRBV7-2 to TRBJ2-2; D is ambiguous. The ends were cut back, 3 bases at V and 6 bases at J, with 11 bases in the middle. Germline lookup yields CDR1 SGHTA and CDR2 FQGNSA. The CDR3 covers 14 residues. The CDR3 DNA reads TGTGCCAGCAGCTTTTTCAGGTTCGCCGGGGAGCTGTTTTTT. As protein: CASSFFRFAGELFF. The entire variable domain, with the rest obtained from reference TRBV7-2 and TRBJ2-2, is as follows: GAGVSQSPSNKVTEKGKDVELRCDPISGHTALYWYRQSLGQGLEFLIYFQGNSAPDKSGLPSDRFSAERTGGSVSTLTIQRTQQEDSAVYLCASSFFRFAGELFFGEGSRLTVL.

The V gene is TRBV27, the J gene TRBJ2-5; 8 nucleotides agree with TRBD1. The J call may be wrong; the DNA end is better matched by TRBJ2-7. The CDR3 length is 15 residues. Germline V gene data show CDR1 as MNHEY and CDR2 as SMNVEV (reference sequence). This CDR3 reads CASSPSGQAPYEQYF. The CDR3 bases are TGTGCCAGCAGTCCCTCGGGACAGGCCCCCTACGAGCAGTACTTC.

V is TRBV19 and J is TRBJ1-2; 7 positions agree with TRBD1. After removal of 11 bases from V and 4 bases from J, the junction contained 7 bases not matched to a gene. The CDR3 is 12 residues long. The V gene's germline CDR1 is LNHDA and CDR2 SQIVND (reference sequence). The chain's CDR3 is CAGRTGGYGYTF. Written as DNA, the CDR3 is TGTGCCGGACGGACAGGCGGCTATGGCTACACCTTC.

The chain is built from TRBV4-1 and TRBJ1-2, with a tentative D call TRBD1 (6 bases). Deletions cut 1 base from V and 6 bases from J, with 12 bases between. Germline-derived CDR1 and CDR2 are MGHRA and YSYEKL. The CDR3 contains 14 residues. The CDR3 region is CASSQGRGSDGYTF. CDR3 DNA sequence: TGCGCCAGCAGCCAAGGCAGGGGTTCGGATGGCTACACCTTC.

This sequence joins TRBV27 and TRBJ1-5, with D possibly TRBD1 on 5 matching bases. The V end lost 3 bases, the J end lost 4 bases, and 25 bases lay between the germline ends. Germline assignment: CDR1 MNHEY and CDR2 SMNVEV (reference sequence). This CDR3 is built from 19 residues. The CDR3 protein is CASSFTAHWRGGPNQPQHF. CDR3 nucleotide sequence: TGTGCCAGCAGTTTTACCGCACACTGGCGGGGCGGCCCTAATCAGCCCCAGCATTTT.

The rearrangement joins TRBV5-1 to TRBJ2-3; 8 bases align to TRBD1. The CDR3 contains 15 residues. With 0 bases clipped from V and 6 bases from J, the junction kept 6 bases outside the gene matches. Germline CDR1 reads SGHRS; CDR2 reads YFSETQ. The CDR3 DNA is TGCGCCAGCAGCTTGGGCCAGGGGGCAGGTGATACGCAGTATTTT. This translates into CASSLGQGAGDTQYF.

Only one count was recorded for this clone. The chain recombines TRBV9 with TRBJ2-1; D might be TRBD1 (6 bases). The V end lost 1 base, the J end lost 8 bases, and 10 bases lay between the germline ends. CDR3 length: 13 residues. CDR1 is SGDLS and CDR2 is YYNGEE in the germline V gene. CDR3 sequence (DNA): TGTGCCAGCAGCGTAACAGGGTTCGATGAGCAGTTCTTC. Its protein is CASSVTGFDEQFF.

This clone showed up just a few times. This chain uses TRBV14 with TRBJ2-7, with 14 bases that match TRBD2. CDR1 and CDR2 from the germline V gene are SGHDN and FVKESK. J was trimmed by 7 bases and V by 3 bases; bases with no gene match: 8. The length of the CDR3 is 16 residues. As DNA, the CDR3 is TGTGCCAGCAGCCATCTGACTAGCGGGAGGGTGGGGGAGCAGTACTTC. It specifies CASSHLTSGRVGEQYF. Drawing the rest from reference TRBV14 and TRBJ2-7, the complete variable domain is EAGVTQFPSHSVIEKGQTVTLRCDPISGHDNLYWYRRVMGKEIKFLLHFVKESKQDESGMPNNRFLAERTGGTYSTLKVQPAELEDSGVYFCASSHLTSGRVGEQYFGPGTRLTVT.

The chain employs TRBV29-1 and TRBJ2-7; 9 positions match TRBD2. Germline V lookup: CDR1 SQVTM, CDR2 ANQGSEA. CDR3 length: 15 residues. Germline trimming cut 7 bases from V and 0 bases from J; bases unmatched to any gene: 10. CDR3 protein: CSATGTSMSSYEQYF. The CDR3 coding sequence is TGCAGCGCTACCGGGACTAGCATGAGCTCCTACGAGCAGTACTTC.

The rearrangement joins TRBV19 to TRBJ1-2; weak D call: TRBD1 (5 bases). Trimming took off 5 bases at V and 4 bases at J, with 23 bases between the two ends. Germline lookup yields CDR1 LNHDA and CDR2 SQIVND (reference sequence). The CDR3 extends over 17 amino acids. CDR3 nucleotides: TGTGCCAGTAGTCCCCTTCGGGCAGGCAGGGAGGGCTATGGCTACACCTTC. It yields the protein CASSPLRAGREGYGYTF.

This clone was counted a single time. The V gene is TRBV12-5, the J gene TRBJ2-7, with TRBD1 as a possible D gene (6 bases). The germline CDR1 and CDR2 sequences are LGHNT and FRNRAP. The CDR3 extends over 15 amino acids. V gave up 5 bases and J gave up 2 bases, with 16 bases separating them. The CDR3 spells CASGTVPTGTYEQYF. Written as DNA, the CDR3 is TGTGCTAGTGGTACAGTTCCGACAGGCACCTACGAGCAGTACTTC.

The V and J genes are TRBV28 and TRBJ2-3, with TRBD2 identical over 9 bases. Germline V gene lookup returns CDR1 MDHEN and CDR2 SYDVKM. The CDR3 has 16 amino acids. V shed 2 bases and J 5 bases; nucleotides not matched to a gene: 8. Here the CDR3 reads CASSLSAGGMVDTQYF. The CDR3 nucleotides are TGTGCCAGCAGTTTAAGCGCGGGAGGGATGGTAGATACGCAGTATTTT. The full variable domain, rest sourced from reference TRBV28 and TRBJ2-3, is DVKVTQSSRYLVKRTGEKVFLECVQDMDHENMFWYRQDPGLGLRLIYFSYDVKMKEKGDIPEGYSVSREKKERFSLILESASTNQTSMYLCASSLSAGGMVDTQYFGPGTRLTVL.

This sequence joins TRBV7-6 and TRBJ1-2, with D possibly TRBD1 on 5 matching bases. Germline CDR1 reads SGHVS; CDR2 reads FNYEAQ. V was clipped by 2 bases and J by 6 bases, with 7 bases between them. The CDR3 is made up of 12 amino acids. In nucleotides, the CDR3 is TGTGCCAGCAGCTTACAGGGTGATGGCTACACCTTC. Protein product: CASSLQGDGYTF.